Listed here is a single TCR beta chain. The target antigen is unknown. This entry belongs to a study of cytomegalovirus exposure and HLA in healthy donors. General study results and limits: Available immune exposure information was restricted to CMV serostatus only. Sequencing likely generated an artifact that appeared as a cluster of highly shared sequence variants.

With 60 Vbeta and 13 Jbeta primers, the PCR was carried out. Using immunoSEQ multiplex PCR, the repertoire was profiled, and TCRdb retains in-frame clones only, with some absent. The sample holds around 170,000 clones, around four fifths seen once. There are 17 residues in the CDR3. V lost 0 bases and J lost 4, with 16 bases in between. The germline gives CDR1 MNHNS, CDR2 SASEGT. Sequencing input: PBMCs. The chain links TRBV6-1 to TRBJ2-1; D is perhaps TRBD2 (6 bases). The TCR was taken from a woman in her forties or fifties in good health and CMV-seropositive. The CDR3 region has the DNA TGTGCCAGCAGTGAAGCGATCAATTCTGGGGGGTACAATGAGCAGTTCTTC. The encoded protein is CASSEAINSGGYNEQFF.